This T cell receptor beta chain is drawn from a study of TIL therapy for anti-PD-1-resistant metastatic lung cancer. Study as a whole: Patients then received nivolumab; progressors got lymphodepletion, TIL and IL-2.

Sequencing used immunoSEQ v3. The repertoire was sequenced with immunoSEQ multiplex PCR; TCRdb's copy has only in-frame clones and lacks some. The sample shows about 32,000 clones, 74% of them seen only once. Described time point: pre-treatment sample, taken before nivolumab and TIL therapy. CDR3 length: 16 residues. Germline assignment: CDR1 LGHNA and CDR2 YNFKEQ. The junction had 7 bases not matched to a gene; V was cut back by 2 bases and J by 4 bases. The input for sequencing was blood, taken at baseline. This chain links TRBV4-2 with TRBJ2-1; TRBD2 matches at 8 bases. This clonotype was obtained from a woman between 30 and 80 years old with non-small cell lung cancer. In DNA, the CDR3 is TGTGCCAGCAGCCAAACCCGGGGGGGACTATACAATGAGCAGTTCTTC. It is translated as CASSQTRGGLYNEQFF.